These 9 T cell receptor beta chains share one sample of origin, sequenced in a study of breast tumors, draining lymph nodes, adjacent tissues (TCRdb year 2016). Libraries were constructed by multiplex PCR. Instrument used: Illumina HiSeq 2000. TCRdb passed the public sequencing reads through fastp at Q25 and MiXCR, retaining productive beta sequences. Each entry is one CDR3 protein sequence, shown with its most common DNA and genes. The sample has some 10,000 distinct CDR3 sequences on record, approximately 55% of them singletons. Of the sample, 36% falls within the top ten clones. Sequenced input: breast tumor tissue. Source of these receptors: a female donor with breast cancer. Some clones in this sample may be carry-over from other donors' samples.

This clonotype was recorded a few times. The rearrangement joins TRBV20-1 to TRBJ2-5, with D possibly matching TRBD1 (5 bases). The CDR3 covers 13 residues. The ends were cut back, 5 bases at V and 2 bases at J, with 12 bases in the middle. Germline assignment: CDR1 DFQATT and CDR2 SNEGSKA (reference sequence). In nucleotides, the CDR3 is TGCAGTGCTCACCGGACACCTCAAGAGACCCAGTACTTC. This encodes CSAHRTPQETQYF.

A note on this clonotype: One end of the junction varies from germline; a read error may be responsible. This rearrangement joins TRBV11-3 to TRBJ2-1; 10 bases align to TRBD2. There are 12 residues in the CDR3. CDR1 is SGHNT, CDR2 YENEEA, per germline. CDR3 sequence reads: CASRLAGGKQFF. The DNA for the CDR3 is TGTGCCAGCAGATTAGCGGGAGGAAAGCAGTTCTTC.

This clonotype has a count of ten or more. This chain links TRBV6-4 with TRBJ1-1; tentative D call: TRBD1 (5 bases). The CDR3 is 19 amino acids. Between the trimmed V and J ends, which lost 2 bases and 7 bases, there was a span of 29 bases. The germline CDR1 and CDR2 sequences are MRHNA and SNTAGT. CDR3 DNA sequence: TGTGCCAGCAGTGACACTCCCGACGGGGCCATAATGTTTTATAGTGAAGCTTTCTTT. Residues: CASSDTPDGAIMFYSEAFF.

This clonotype occurred a few times. Here the CDR3 reads CASSPQRTDTQYF. The CDR3, as DNA: TGTGCCAGCTCACCACAGCGCACAGATACGCAGTATTTT. V and J are TRBV18 and TRBJ2-3, with D uncertain. This CDR3 has 13 amino acids. The V gene's germline CDR1 is KGHSH and CDR2 LQKENI. The V end was cut by 1 base, the J end by 1 base, with 3 bases between.

The chain carries TRBV4-2 and TRBJ1-2; no firm D call. Germline CDR1 reads LGHNA; CDR2 reads YNFKEQ. V shed 4 bases and J shed 5 bases, with 14 bases lying between them. The CDR3 sequence is 14 residues long. The CDR3 here is CASSPLAGKYGYTF. CDR3 in DNA: TGTGCCAGCAGCCCACTAGCAGGAAAGTATGGCTACACCTTC.

The CDR3 sequence is CSAGGWQVNEKLFF. The CDR3 coding sequence is TGCAGTGCTGGGGGTTGGCAGGTTAATGAAAAACTGTTTTTT. The genes are TRBV20-1 and TRBJ1-4; D is possibly TRBD1 (5 bases). The CDR3 has 14 residues. CDR1 DFQATT and CDR2 SNEGSKA come from the germline V gene (reference sequence). The V gene lost 5 bases and the J gene lost 4 bases, with 14 bases spanning the gap.

This clonotype came up a few times. The CDR3 here is CASRPEGRTNEQFF. The CDR3 coding sequence is TGTGCCAGCAGGCCAGAAGGCAGGACTAATGAGCAGTTCTTC. This rearrangement joins TRBV3-1 to TRBJ2-1, with a tentative D call TRBD2 (5 bases). CDR1 LGHDT and CDR2 YNNKEL come from the germline V gene (reference sequence). Trimming left V 6 bases short and J 7 bases short, with 16 bases between. The CDR3 runs to 14 residues.

About this clonotype: At one of its ends the junction is not consistent with the germline gene, which may arise from a read error. The CDR3 DNA reads TGCAGCGTTGCAGATTTGGGATTACGGGGCTTCACCTTC. Its translation: CSVADLGLRGFTF. The genes are TRBV29-1 and TRBJ1-2; TRBD1 is a possible D gene (5 bases). CDR1 is SQVTM, CDR2 ANQGSEA, per germline. CDR3 length equals 13 residues.

This chain uses TRBV19 with TRBJ1-6; D possibly corresponds to TRBD1 (6 bases). CDR1 is LNHDA and CDR2 is SQIVND in the germline V gene (reference sequence). The CDR3 length is 13 residues. CDR3 DNA sequence: TGTACTGGATACAGGGAGGGTAATTCACCCCTCCACTTT. It is translated as CTGYREGNSPLHF.